The clone carrying this TCR beta chain appeared a few times. TCRdb reanalysed the 5' RACE reads using MiXCR and keeps one entry per CDR3 protein. The sample yields just under 95,000 distinct CDR3 sequences, approximately 12% seen once. Sample time point: sample taken at primary tumor resection. The V end lost 4 bases, the J end lost 4 bases, and 10 bases lay between the germline ends. Germline V gives CDR1 DFQATT, CDR2 SNEGSKA (reference sequence). CDR3 length equals 12 residues. The source of the sample is a study of spatial heterogeneity in lung cancer. The rearrangement joins TRBV20-1 to TRBJ1-2; D uncertain. This material consisted of PBMCs, taken at surgery. The origin of this receptor is a male donor with early-stage non-small cell lung cancer. The CDR3 sequence: CSAKSMAYGYTF. The CDR3 coding sequence is TGCAGTGCTAAAAGTATGGCCTATGGCTACACCTTC.